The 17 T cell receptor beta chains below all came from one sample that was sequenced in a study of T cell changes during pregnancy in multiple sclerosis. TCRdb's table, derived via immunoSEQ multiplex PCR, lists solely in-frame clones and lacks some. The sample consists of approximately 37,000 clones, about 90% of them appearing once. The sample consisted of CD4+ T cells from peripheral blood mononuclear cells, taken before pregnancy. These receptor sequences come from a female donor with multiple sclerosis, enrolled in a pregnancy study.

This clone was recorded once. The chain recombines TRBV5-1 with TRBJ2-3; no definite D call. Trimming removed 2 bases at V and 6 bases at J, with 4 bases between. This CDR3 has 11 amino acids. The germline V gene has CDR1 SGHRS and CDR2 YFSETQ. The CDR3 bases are TGCGCCAGCAGCTTCCAGGATACGCAGTATTTT. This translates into CASSFQDTQYF. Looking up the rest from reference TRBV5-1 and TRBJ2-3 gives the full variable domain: KAGVTQTPRYLIKTRGQQVTLSCSPISGHRSVSWYQQTPGQGLQFLFEYFSETQRNKGNFPGRFSGRQFSNSRSEMNVSTLELGDSALYLCASSFQDTQYFGPGTRLTVL.

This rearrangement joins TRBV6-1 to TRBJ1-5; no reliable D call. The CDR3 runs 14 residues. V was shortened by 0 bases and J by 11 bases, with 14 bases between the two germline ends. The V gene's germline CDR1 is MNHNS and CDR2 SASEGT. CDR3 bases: TGTGCCAGCAGTGAAGCAGGGCCCCCCGGGGCCCAGCATTTT. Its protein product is CASSEAGPPGAQHF.

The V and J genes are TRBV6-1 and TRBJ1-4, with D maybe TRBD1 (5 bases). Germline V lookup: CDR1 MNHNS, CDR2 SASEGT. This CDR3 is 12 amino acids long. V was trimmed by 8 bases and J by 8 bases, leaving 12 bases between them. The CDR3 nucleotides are TGTGCCAGCCGTTGGGGGGGGGAAAAACTGTTTTTT. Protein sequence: CASRWGGEKLFF.

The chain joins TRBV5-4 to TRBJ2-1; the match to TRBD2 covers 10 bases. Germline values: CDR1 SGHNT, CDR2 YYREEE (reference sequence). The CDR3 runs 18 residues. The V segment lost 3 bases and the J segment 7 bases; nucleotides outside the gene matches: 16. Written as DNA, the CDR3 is TGTGCCAGCAGCTCGGGTCTAAGGCTAGCGGGAGATGGTAATGAGCAGTTCTTC. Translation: CASSSGLRLAGDGNEQFF.

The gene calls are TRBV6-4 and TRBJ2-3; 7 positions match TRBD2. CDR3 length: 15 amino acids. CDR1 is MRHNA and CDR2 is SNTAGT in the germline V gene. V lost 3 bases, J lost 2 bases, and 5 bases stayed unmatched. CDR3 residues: CASSEVAGSTDTQYF. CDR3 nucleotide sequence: TGTGCCAGCAGTGAAGTAGCGGGCTCCACAGATACGCAGTATTTT.

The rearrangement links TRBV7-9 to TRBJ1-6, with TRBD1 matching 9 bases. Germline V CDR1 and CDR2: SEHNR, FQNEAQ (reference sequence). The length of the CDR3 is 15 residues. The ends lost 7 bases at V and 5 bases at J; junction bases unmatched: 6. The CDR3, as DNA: TGTGCCAGCACTATCCGGACAGGGGATAATTCACCCCTCCACTTT. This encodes CASTIRTGDNSPLHF.

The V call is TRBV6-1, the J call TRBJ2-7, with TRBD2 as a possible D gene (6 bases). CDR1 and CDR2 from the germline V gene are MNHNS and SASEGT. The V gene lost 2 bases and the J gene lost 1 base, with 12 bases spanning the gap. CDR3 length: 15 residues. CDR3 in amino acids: CASSEWAGWSYEQYF. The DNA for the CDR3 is TGTGCCAGCAGTGAATGGGCGGGATGGTCCTACGAGCAGTACTTC.

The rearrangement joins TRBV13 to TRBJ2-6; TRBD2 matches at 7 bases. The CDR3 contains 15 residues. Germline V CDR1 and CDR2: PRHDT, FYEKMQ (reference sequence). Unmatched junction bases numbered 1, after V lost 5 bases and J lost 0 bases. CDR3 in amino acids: CASSGGGSGANVLTF. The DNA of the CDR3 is TGTGCCAGCAGCGGGGGGGGCTCTGGGGCCAACGTCCTGACTTTC. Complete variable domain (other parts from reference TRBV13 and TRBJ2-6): AAGVIQSPRHLIKEKRETATLKCYPIPRHDTVYWYQQGPGQDPQFLISFYEKMQSDKGSIPDRFSAQQFSDYHSELNMSSLELGDSALYFCASSGGGSGANVLTFGAGSRLTVL.

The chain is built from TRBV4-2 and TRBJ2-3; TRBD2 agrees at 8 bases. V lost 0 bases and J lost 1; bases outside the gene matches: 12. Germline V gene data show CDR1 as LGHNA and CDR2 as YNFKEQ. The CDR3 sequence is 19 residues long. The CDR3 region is CASSQDRLVAGPRTDTQYF. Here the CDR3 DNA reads TGTGCCAGCAGCCAAGATCGCTTGGTAGCGGGACCTCGCACAGATACGCAGTATTTT.

The CDR3 sequence is CASSRIIGNAYNEQFF. The CDR3, as DNA: TGTGCCAGCAGCCGAATCATCGGGAACGCCTACAATGAGCAGTTCTTC. V is TRBV14 and J is TRBJ2-1, with D perhaps matching TRBD2 (5 bases). V lost 4 bases and J lost 2, with 15 bases in between. Germline assignment: CDR1 SGHDN and CDR2 FVKESK. The CDR3 length is 16 residues.

CDR3 loop: CASSLTGELFF. The DNA for the CDR3 is TGTGCCAGTAGTCTCACCGGGGAGCTGTTTTTT. This chain joins TRBV19 and TRBJ2-2; D is unclear. The V gene's germline CDR1 is LNHDA and CDR2 SQIVND (reference sequence). The CDR3 runs 11 residues. With 5 bases removed from V and 4 bases from J, the gap between germline ends came to 2 bases. Together with reference TRBV19 and TRBJ2-2, the CDR3 gives the full variable domain: DGGITQSPKYLFRKEGQNVTLSCEQNLNHDAMYWYRQDPGQGLRLIYYSQIVNDFQKGDIAEGYSVSREKKESFPLTVTSAQKNPTAFYLCASSLTGELFFGEGSRLTVL.

CDR3: CASSLLTSGYQETQYF. The CDR3 DNA reads TGTGCCAGCAGCTTGTTGACTAGCGGGTATCAAGAGACCCAGTACTTC. The chain carries TRBV5-8 and TRBJ2-5, with TRBD2 identical over 10 bases. This CDR3 region has 16 residues. Germline V gene sequence: CDR1 SGHTS, CDR2 YDEGEE. Trimming cost V 1 base and J 2 bases; bases outside gene matches: 5. The variable domain in full, completed from reference TRBV5-8 and TRBJ2-5, reads EAGVTQSPTHLIKTRGQQATLRCSPISGHTSVYWYQQALGLGLQFLLWYDEGEERNRGNFPPRFSGRQFPNYSSELNVNALELEDSALYLCASSLLTSGYQETQYFGPGTRLLVL.

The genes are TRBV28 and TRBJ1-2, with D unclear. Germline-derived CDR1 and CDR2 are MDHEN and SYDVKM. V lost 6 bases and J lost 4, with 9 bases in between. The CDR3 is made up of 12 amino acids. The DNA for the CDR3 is TGTGCCAGCAGCCGTTGGGCCTATGGCTACACCTTC. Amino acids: CASSRWAYGYTF.

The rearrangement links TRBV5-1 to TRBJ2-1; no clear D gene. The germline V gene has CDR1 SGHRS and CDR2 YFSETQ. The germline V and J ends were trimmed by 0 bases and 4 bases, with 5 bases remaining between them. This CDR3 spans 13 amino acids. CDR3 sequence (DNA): TGCGCCAGCAGCTTGGTGTCTTACAATGAGCAGTTCTTC. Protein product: CASSLVSYNEQFF.

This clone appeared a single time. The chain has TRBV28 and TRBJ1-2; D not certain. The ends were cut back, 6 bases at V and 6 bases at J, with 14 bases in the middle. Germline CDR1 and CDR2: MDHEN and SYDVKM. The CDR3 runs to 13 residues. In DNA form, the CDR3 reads TGTGCCAGCAGGATCAGGTTGAGGGATGGCTACACCTTC. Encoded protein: CASRIRLRDGYTF.

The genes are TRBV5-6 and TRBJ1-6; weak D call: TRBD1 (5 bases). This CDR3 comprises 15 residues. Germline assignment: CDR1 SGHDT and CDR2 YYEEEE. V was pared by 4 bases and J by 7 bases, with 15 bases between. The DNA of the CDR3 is TGTGCCAGCAGCCCTCCGACAGTGACAAATTCACCCCTCCACTTT. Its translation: CASSPPTVTNSPLHF.

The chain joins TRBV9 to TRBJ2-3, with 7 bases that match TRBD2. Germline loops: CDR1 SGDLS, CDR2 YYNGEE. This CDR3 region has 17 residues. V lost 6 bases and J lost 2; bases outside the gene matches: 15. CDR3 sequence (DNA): TGTGCCAGCACCCCCCCAAGGACTAGTGGGTCCACAGATACGCAGTATTTT. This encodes CASTPPRTSGSTDTQYF.